The next 9 T cell receptor beta chains were all read from a single sample in a study of beta chain features in type 1 diabetes (dated by TCRdb to the late 2010s). Overall study results and their limits: A moderate but significant shortening of TCRB CDR3 length was observed in type 1 diabetes patients in all four CD4+ subsets.

Which antigens these TCRs recognize remains unknown. Libraries were made using the immunoSEQ multiplex PCR assay. The High Capacity cDNA Reverse Transcription Kit was used to reverse transcribe all of the isolated RNA, meaning that expressed TCRB transcripts were what got sequenced. TCRdb mirrors the immuneACCESS table, restricted to in-frame sequences. Some clones are absent from its copies; in checked studies, under half trace to an unresolved V gene, and the reason for the others is unknown. The sample includes over 600,000 clones, with around an eighth observed a single time. 0.09% to 0.15% of the sample goes to the ten largest clones. Sequences were obtained from naive CD4+ T cells from blood. In the paper's terms, the cell subset or site label means: true naive CD4+ T cells. The receptor source for this set is a man younger than 45 with type 1 diabetes.

The chain carries TRBV28 and TRBJ2-7; a possible D gene is TRBD2 (6 bases). Germline-derived CDR1 and CDR2 are MDHEN and SYDVKM. The CDR3 has 13 amino acids. V shed 3 bases and J shed 2 bases, with 8 bases lying between them. CDR3 protein: CASSLRGPYEQYF. The CDR3 DNA is TGTGCCAGCAGTTTGCGGGGCCCCTACGAGCAGTACTTC.

The V and J genes are TRBV30 and TRBJ2-2, with 8 bases lining up with TRBD1. J lost 6 bases, V lost 5 bases, and 11 bases had no gene match. In germline, CDR1 is GTSNPN, CDR2 SVGIG (reference sequence). CDR3 length: 15 residues. This CDR3 reads CAWGNWTGKAGELFF. For the CDR3, the DNA is TGTGCCTGGGGGAATTGGACAGGGAAGGCCGGGGAGCTGTTTTTT.

This clone was found a few times. The chain uses TRBV4-3 and TRBJ2-7; possible D gene TRBD1, 6 bases. The V and J ends lost 1 base and 5 bases respectively, with 18 bases between them. Germline V lookup: CDR1 LGHNA, CDR2 YSLEER. The CDR3 spans 16 residues. In DNA form, the CDR3 reads TGCGCCAGCAGCCAAGGCATAACGGGGCAGGGGCACGAGCAGTACTTC. It translates to CASSQGITGQGHEQYF.

The chain uses TRBV29-1 and TRBJ1-4; D is unresolved. The ends were cut back, 7 bases at V and 6 bases at J, with 15 bases in the middle. The CDR3 is made up of 13 amino acids. The germline V gene encodes CDR1 SQVTM and CDR2 ANQGSEA. CDR3: CSAGEYWDEKLFF. DNA of the CDR3: TGCAGCGCCGGGGAGTATTGGGATGAAAAACTGTTTTTT.

The V and J genes are TRBV6-5 and TRBJ2-2; D remains ambiguous. V was clipped by 7 bases and J by 14 bases, with 26 bases between them. Per the germline V gene, CDR1 is MNHEY and CDR2 is SVGAGI. This CDR3 is built from 15 residues. The CDR3 bases are TGTGCCAGCACCCTGAGGTGGCCGAGGATGGGTGCTCTGTTTTTT. This translates into CASTLRWPRMGALFF.

The chain recombines TRBV27 with TRBJ2-5; D uncertain. Germline lookup yields CDR1 MNHEY and CDR2 SMNVEV (reference sequence). This CDR3 is 13 amino acids long. V lost 5 bases and J lost 4, with 11 bases in between. The chain's CDR3 is CASSPLVGETQYF. The CDR3 coding sequence is TGTGCCAGCAGTCCCCTTGTGGGAGAGACCCAGTACTTC.

This clone was detected a few times. The chain employs TRBV4-2 and TRBJ1-4; 11 bases map to TRBD1. Germline V lookup: CDR1 LGHNA, CDR2 YNFKEQ. The V gene end was trimmed by 1 base and the J gene end by 14 bases; junction bases not matched to a gene: 3. This CDR3 has 13 residues. The CDR3 DNA is TGTGCCAGCAGCCAAGCCGGGACAGGGGGTCTGTTTTTT. Translation gives CASSQAGTGGLFF.

This clone came up a few times. The chain employs TRBV7-9 and TRBJ1-5; 11 bases line up with TRBD1. From germline, CDR1 is SEHNR and CDR2 FQNEAQ (reference sequence). V lost 4 bases and J lost 5; bases outside the gene matches: 4. The CDR3 consists of 15 residues. CDR3 bases: TGTGCCAGCAGCTACGGGACAGGGGGATATCAGCCCCAGCATTTT. It encodes CASSYGTGGYQPQHF.

In its sample, this clone was seen a few times. This chain connects TRBV30 to TRBJ1-2, with TRBD1 as a possible D gene (5 bases). Trimming took off 0 bases at V and 4 bases at J, with 15 bases between the two ends. This CDR3 is built from 15 residues. CDR1 is GTSNPN, CDR2 SVGIG, per germline (reference sequence). CDR3 bases: TGTGCCTGGAGTGTATCCTCGGGGGACTCCTATGGCTACACCTTC. Its protein product is CAWSVSSGDSYGYTF.